This T cell receptor (beta chain) was sequenced in a study of blood T cell repertoires in COVID-19. On the study more broadly: Samples came from the United States, Italy and Spain, spanning acute and convalescent COVID-19. T cells, B-cell-depleted T cells, or PBMCs supplied cDNA or gDNA.

As processed by the authors: Estimation of nucleated cell counts relied on the amplification of reference gene primers. Generated by immunoSEQ multiplex PCR, the TCRdb table keeps only in-frame clones and is missing some. V and J calls plus clone size are reproduced from that table; the DNA served to infer D and trimming. The sample includes about 87,000 clones, 60% to 80% of them seen just once. The TCR sequence derives from a woman aged 45-65 years with acute or convalescent COVID-19. The sequenced sample consisted of peripheral blood.

CDR3 nucleotide sequence: TGTGCCAGCAGTGTTTTCCGGGGAGGCTACGAGCAGTACTTC. This translates into CASSVFRGGYEQYF. This chain links TRBV6-6 with TRBJ2-7; TRBD2 is a possible D gene (6 bases). The CDR3 has 14 amino acids. Germline CDR1 and CDR2: MNHNY and SVGAGI (reference sequence). Trimming pared 5 bases from V and 3 bases from J, leaving 14 bases between.